Following are 3 T cell receptor beta chains from one sample sequenced in a study of CD8 T cells in Susac syndrome. RNA was extracted with the RNeasy kit, and a quantity of about 0.5 to 1 ug was reverse transcribed using random hexamers. Via MiXCR, TCRdb re-called the immunoSEQ multiplex PCR reads, giving one row per CDR3 protein. This sample carries 180,000 or so distinct CDR3 sequences, just under 95% of them seen once, and the ten largest clones take around 0.15%. Source material: CD4+ T cells from PBMCs. These receptors were collected from a human donor in good health.

The genes are TRBV2 and TRBJ2-5, with TRBD2 as a possible D gene (7 bases). This CDR3 is 14 amino acids long. Deletions cut 8 bases from V and 5 bases from J, with 18 bases between. CDR1 and CDR2 (germline): SNHLY, FYNNEI. The CDR3 is CASRAAGAGETQYF. CDR3 DNA: TGTGCCAGCCGAGCGGCGGGGGCCGGCGAGACCCAGTACTTC.

This sequence joins TRBV28 and TRBJ2-7, with D perhaps TRBD2 (6 bases). Per germline, CDR1 MDHEN and CDR2 SYDVKM. The CDR3 is 14 amino acids. The V end lost 1 base, the J end lost 6 bases, and 13 bases lay between the germline ends. The CDR3 DNA follows: TGTGCCAGCAGTTTATCCGGCAGGACTACCGAGCAGTACTTC. It specifies CASSLSGRTTEQYF.

The rearrangement uses TRBV5-1 and TRBJ2-5; D is ambiguous. This CDR3 is built from 12 residues. Germline CDR1 is SGHRS and CDR2 is YFSETQ. Deletions cut 4 bases from V and 5 bases from J, with 9 bases between. CDR3 residues: CASSPHGETQYF. CDR3 coding DNA: TGCGCCAGCAGCCCCCATGGCGAGACCCAGTACTTC.